What follows are 28 T cell receptor beta chains derived from one specimen sequenced in a study of radiotherapy plus CTLA-4 blockade in lung cancer. Here immunoSEQ multiplex PCR was the method, and the copy in TCRdb shows in-frame clones only, minus some. Among 90,000 to 150,000 clones listed, about four fifths were seen once. Material: peripheral blood, obtained from a patient treated with radiotherapy plus ipilimumab. The receptor set was obtained from a human donor with non-small cell lung cancer who had a partial response to radiotherapy plus ipilimumab.

This clone was seen a few times. The genes are TRBV9 and TRBJ2-1, with 16 bases aligning to TRBD2. The length of the CDR3 is 19 residues. Germline-derived CDR1 and CDR2 are SGDLS and YYNGEE. J lost 5 bases, V lost 4 bases, and 12 bases had no gene match. Written as DNA, the CDR3 is TGTGCCAGCAGCCCTCGACAGGGACTAGCGGGAGGGCTTAACAATGAGCAGTTCTTC. The encoded protein is CASSPRQGLAGGLNNEQFF. Supplemented by reference TRBV9 and TRBJ2-1, the full variable domain reads DSGVTQTPKHLITATGQRVTLRCSPRSGDLSVYWYQQSLDQGLQFLIQYYNGEERAKGNILERFSAQQFPDLHSELNLSSLELGDSALYFCASSPRQGLAGGLNNEQFFGPGTRLTVL.

This rearrangement joins TRBV28 to TRBJ2-2; TRBD2 agrees at 8 bases. J lost 9 bases, V lost 3 bases, and 3 bases had no gene match. CDR1 and CDR2 (germline): MDHEN, SYDVKM. This CDR3 has 13 residues. The CDR3 here is CASSLAGGRELFF. Written as DNA, the CDR3 is TGTGCCAGCAGTTTGGCGGGAGGCCGGGAGCTGTTTTTT. Combining the CDR3 with reference TRBV28 and TRBJ2-2 gives the whole variable domain DVKVTQSSRYLVKRTGEKVFLECVQDMDHENMFWYRQDPGLGLRLIYFSYDVKMKEKGDIPEGYSVSREKKERFSLILESASTNQTSMYLCASSLAGGRELFFGEGSRLTVL.

This clone has just one count. V gene TRBV30 combines with J gene TRBJ1-2; a possible D gene is TRBD1 (5 bases). The CDR3 length is 13 residues. Germline V gene sequence: CDR1 GTSNPN, CDR2 SVGIG (reference sequence). Trimming took 4 bases from V and 8 from J, leaving 17 bases between them. The CDR3 DNA sequence: TGTGCCTGGACAGGGTCCTCTTCAGGGGGCTACACCTTC. It specifies CAWTGSSSGGYTF. The variable domain in full, with the rest retrieved from reference TRBV30 and TRBJ1-2, is SQTIHQWPATLVQPVGSPLSLECTVEGTSNPNLYWYRQAAGRGLQLLFYSVGIGQISSEVPQNLSASRPQDRQFILSSKKLLLSDSGFYLCAWTGSSSGGYTFGSGTRLTVV.

This clone was recorded only once. The J gene is TRBJ2-2, the V gene TRBV7-9; weak D call: TRBD2 (6 bases). Trimming left V 6 bases short and J 4 bases short, with 15 bases between. This CDR3 has 15 residues. CDR1 is SEHNR, CDR2 FQNEAQ, per germline (reference sequence). CDR3 residues: CASREEAGLTGELFF. DNA of the CDR3: TGTGCCAGCAGAGAGGAAGCGGGCCTCACCGGGGAGCTGTTTTTT.

The rearrangement uses TRBV30 and TRBJ1-3; D may be TRBD1 (5 bases). V was shortened by 5 bases and J by 7 bases, with 15 bases between the two germline ends. From germline, CDR1 is GTSNPN and CDR2 SVGIG (reference sequence). The CDR3 extends over 13 amino acids. The CDR3 sequence: CAWRSTGGNTIYF. CDR3 coding DNA: TGTGCCTGGCGGTCAACGGGGGGGAACACCATATATTTT.

This clone was seen more than once but under ten times. The chain has TRBV7-9 and TRBJ1-1; weak D call: TRBD1 (6 bases). The CDR3 is 14 residues long. Germline loops: CDR1 SEHNR, CDR2 FQNEAQ (reference sequence). The germline V and J ends were trimmed by 3 bases and 5 bases, with 13 bases remaining between them. CDR3: CASSFVNRVTEAFF. The CDR3 DNA reads TGTGCCAGCAGCTTCGTGAACAGGGTAACTGAAGCTTTCTTT.

The V and J genes are TRBV6-5 and TRBJ1-1; 7 nucleotides match TRBD1. With 1 base clipped from V and 3 bases from J, the junction kept 8 bases outside the gene matches. Germline values: CDR1 MNHEY, CDR2 SVGAGI. The CDR3 totals 16 residues. CDR3 coding DNA: TGTGCCAGCAGTTACTGGCAGGGGGACAGTGACACTGAAGCTTTCTTT. Its translation: CASSYWQGDSDTEAFF.

In nucleotides, the CDR3 is TGTGCCAGCAAAGACCAGGGGCCCCAGCATTTT. Translation: CASKDQGPQHF. The rearrangement uses TRBV2 and TRBJ1-5; D might be TRBD1 (5 bases). The V end was cut by 7 bases, the J end by 9 bases, with 10 bases between. Per germline, CDR1 SNHLY and CDR2 FYNNEI. This CDR3 region has 11 residues.

The rearrangement links TRBV28 to TRBJ1-4, with TRBD1 as a possible D gene (5 bases). The CDR3 covers 15 residues. V lost 6 bases and J 3 bases, leaving 14 bases between the germline ends. Germline CDR1 reads MDHEN; CDR2 reads SYDVKM. DNA of the CDR3: TGTGCCAGCAGACTTATACCAGGGTCTAATGAAAAACTGTTTTTT. Its protein product is CASRLIPGSNEKLFF.

The chain joins TRBV30 to TRBJ1-1; the D gene is possibly TRBD1 (5 bases). The CDR3 consists of 14 residues. V dropped 5 bases and J dropped 5 bases, with 18 bases sitting between them. Germline V gene sequence: CDR1 GTSNPN, CDR2 SVGIG (reference sequence). CDR3 coding DNA: TGTGCCTGGCAGGGTTTTACAGCCCCAACTGAAGCTTTCTTT. It yields the protein CAWQGFTAPTEAFF. Filled out from reference TRBV30 and TRBJ1-1, the complete variable domain reads SQTIHQWPATLVQPVGSPLSLECTVEGTSNPNLYWYRQAAGRGLQLLFYSVGIGQISSEVPQNLSASRPQDRQFILSSKKLLLSDSGFYLCAWQGFTAPTEAFFGQGTRLTVV.

V gene TRBV4-2 combines with J gene TRBJ2-1, with D uncertain. Trimming left V 0 bases short and J 4 bases short, with 4 bases between. Per the germline V gene, CDR1 is LGHNA and CDR2 is YNFKEQ. The CDR3 is 13 residues long. CDR3 protein: CASSQDSYNEQFF. DNA for the CDR3: TGTGCCAGCAGCCAAGATTCATACAATGAGCAGTTCTTC.

The V call is TRBV19, the J call TRBJ2-1, with TRBD2 matching 14 bases. Germline V lookup: CDR1 LNHDA, CDR2 SQIVND (reference sequence). The CDR3 is 15 amino acids. Losses at the gene ends were 7 bases for V and 7 bases for J; bases not matched to a gene: 6. CDR3: CASTPGTSGRNEQFF. The DNA of the CDR3 is TGTGCCAGTACCCCCGGGACTAGCGGGAGAAATGAGCAGTTCTTC.

This rearrangement joins TRBV6-1 to TRBJ1-1; D possibly corresponds to TRBD1 (5 bases). Between the trimmed V and J ends, which lost 7 bases and 8 bases, there was a span of 17 bases. The CDR3 is 13 residues long. Germline CDR1 reads MNHNS; CDR2 reads SASEGT. CDR3: CASIDRGGGEAFF. The CDR3 DNA reads TGTGCCAGCATCGATAGGGGCGGAGGGGAAGCTTTCTTT.

V and J are TRBV6-1 and TRBJ1-2; D is uncertain. This CDR3 has 15 residues. V gave up 6 bases and J gave up 1 base, with 15 bases separating them. CDR1 and CDR2 from the germline V gene are MNHNS and SASEGT. In DNA, the CDR3 is TGTGCCAGCAGAGTGGCCGCCCAAGTTAACTATGGCTACACCTTC. Amino acid sequence: CASRVAAQVNYGYTF.

The chain uses TRBV10-3 and TRBJ1-5; D unresolved. Trimming removed 7 bases from V and 8 bases from J, with 18 bases in between. The CDR3 spans 14 residues. CDR1 is ENHRY and CDR2 is SYGVKD in the germline V gene. In DNA form, the CDR3 reads TGTGCCATCATGTACAACCGCCGTCCAGAGCCCCAGCATTTT. Amino acids: CAIMYNRRPEPQHF.

The rearrangement links TRBV6-1 to TRBJ2-7; a weak D match, TRBD1 (5 bases). The CDR3 contains 14 residues. Trimming shortened V by 7 bases and J by 1 base, and 14 bases separated the two germline ends. The germline V gene encodes CDR1 MNHNS and CDR2 SASEGT. In nucleotides, the CDR3 is TGTGCCAGCACACCCGGACACACATCCTACGAGCAGTACGTC. This encodes CASTPGHTSYEQYV.

The chain joins TRBV5-5 to TRBJ2-6, with 7 bases fitting TRBD1. The CDR3 is 19 amino acids. CDR1 and CDR2 from the germline V gene are SGHKS and YYEKEE (reference sequence). Trimming cost V 0 bases and J 0 bases; bases outside gene matches: 9. CDR3 DNA: TGTGCCAGCAGCTTGGAAGTCTACAGGGGCCCCTCTGGGGCCAACGTCCTGACTTTC. This sequence encodes CASSLEVYRGPSGANVLTF. Combining the CDR3 with reference TRBV5-5 and TRBJ2-6 gives the whole variable domain DAGVTQSPTHLIKTRGQQVTLRCSPISGHKSVSWYQQVLGQGPQFIFQYYEKEERGRGNFPDRFSARQFPNYSSELNVNALLLGDSALYLCASSLEVYRGPSGANVLTFGAGSRLTVL.

The CDR3 region has the DNA TGTGCCAGCAGTGAAGCCACCGAAGACACTGCTGCGCAGTACTTC. Its protein is CASSEATEDTAAQYF. The chain joins TRBV28 to TRBJ2-7, with unresolved D. Germline V gene sequence: CDR1 MDHEN, CDR2 SYDVKM. This CDR3 has 15 residues. V was pared by 5 bases and J by 9 bases, with 23 bases between.

The rearrangement joins TRBV6-1 to TRBJ1-5, with a tentative D call TRBD1 (5 bases). The CDR3 is 14 amino acids. Germline loops: CDR1 MNHNS, CDR2 SASEGT. V was trimmed by 6 bases and J by 0 bases, leaving 9 bases between them. In nucleotides, the CDR3 is TGTGCCAGCAGCCCAGGACATAGCAATCAGCCCCAGCATTTT. This encodes CASSPGHSNQPQHF.

The J gene is TRBJ2-7, the V gene TRBV28; TRBD1 aligns across 7 bases. Germline assignment: CDR1 MDHEN and CDR2 SYDVKM. V shed 7 bases, J shed 2 bases, and the junction held 8 bases outside the gene matches. The length of the CDR3 is 14 residues. This chain's CDR3 is CASTKRGPTYEQYF. CDR3 in DNA: TGTGCCAGCACCAAGAGGGGGCCCACCTACGAGCAGTACTTC.

A single count supports this clone. The DNA of the CDR3 is TGCGCCAGCAGCTTGGAACTAGCGGGAGCTAATTACGAGCAGTACTTC. It specifies CASSLELAGANYEQYF. The gene calls are TRBV5-1 and TRBJ2-7; the match to TRBD2 covers 11 bases. The germline V gene has CDR1 SGHRS and CDR2 YFSETQ. The ends lost 0 bases at V and 4 bases at J; junction bases unmatched: 6. The CDR3 has 16 amino acids.

V gene TRBV28 combines with J gene TRBJ2-7; D perhaps matches TRBD1 (6 bases). CDR1 is MDHEN, CDR2 SYDVKM, per germline. The CDR3 spans 14 residues. Between the trimmed V and J ends, which lost 4 bases and 2 bases, there was a span of 12 bases. CDR3 sequence reads: CASSSPTGAYEQYF. CDR3 sequence (DNA): TGTGCCAGCAGTTCCCCGACAGGAGCCTACGAGCAGTACTTC.

This clone was counted once. The rearrangement links TRBV6-1 to TRBJ1-2, with 11 positions matching TRBD1. The CDR3 contains 13 residues. Germline V gene sequence: CDR1 MNHNS, CDR2 SASEGT. Germline trimming cut 8 bases from V and 8 bases from J; bases unmatched to any gene: 7. The CDR3 region is CASESGTGGGYTF. In nucleotides, the CDR3 is TGTGCCAGCGAATCCGGGACAGGGGGGGGCTACACCTTC.

The J gene is TRBJ2-7, the V gene TRBV29-1; D call uncertain. V shed 0 bases and J shed 6 bases, with 9 bases lying between them. This CDR3 comprises 12 residues. The germline V gene has CDR1 SQVTM and CDR2 ANQGSEA. In DNA form, the CDR3 reads TGCAGCGTTGAAGATCCCTCACTCGAGCAGTACTTC. Its translation: CSVEDPSLEQYF.

The rearrangement links TRBV15 to TRBJ2-3; D may be TRBD2 (6 bases). The CDR3 extends over 17 amino acids. V gave up 0 bases and J gave up 2 bases, with 15 bases separating them. Per germline, CDR1 LNHNV and CDR2 YYDKDF (reference sequence). CDR3 nucleotides: TGTGCCACCAGCAGAGATTGGAGTAGCGGTTACACAGATACGCAGTATTTT. It is translated as CATSRDWSSGYTDTQYF.

This clone was counted a single time. The chain links TRBV19 to TRBJ1-5; maybe TRBD1 (5 bases). The germline V gene has CDR1 LNHDA and CDR2 SQIVND (reference sequence). V shed 3 bases and J shed 3 bases, with 18 bases lying between them. The CDR3 length is 17 residues. The CDR3 DNA follows: TGTGCCAGTAGTATCCTCCAGGGAAATCTTTTCAATCAGCCCCAGCATTTT. Its protein is CASSILQGNLFNQPQHF.

This clone was detected once. The genes are TRBV30 and TRBJ2-7; weak D call: TRBD2 (6 bases). Deletions cut 2 bases from V and 6 bases from J, with 14 bases between. CDR1 and CDR2 (germline): GTSNPN, SVGIG (reference sequence). This CDR3 has 13 residues. The CDR3 loop is CAWSSGLLFEQYV. DNA of the CDR3: TGTGCCTGGAGTTCGGGACTCCTATTCGAGCAGTACGTC.

The V gene is TRBV29-1, the J gene TRBJ2-1; 11 bases line up with TRBD2. From germline, CDR1 is SQVTM and CDR2 ANQGSEA. V shed 6 bases, J shed 9 bases, and the junction held 4 bases outside the gene matches. This CDR3 contains 12 residues. The CDR3: CSVTSGTREQFF. CDR3 bases: TGCAGCGTGACTAGCGGGACTCGTGAGCAGTTCTTC.